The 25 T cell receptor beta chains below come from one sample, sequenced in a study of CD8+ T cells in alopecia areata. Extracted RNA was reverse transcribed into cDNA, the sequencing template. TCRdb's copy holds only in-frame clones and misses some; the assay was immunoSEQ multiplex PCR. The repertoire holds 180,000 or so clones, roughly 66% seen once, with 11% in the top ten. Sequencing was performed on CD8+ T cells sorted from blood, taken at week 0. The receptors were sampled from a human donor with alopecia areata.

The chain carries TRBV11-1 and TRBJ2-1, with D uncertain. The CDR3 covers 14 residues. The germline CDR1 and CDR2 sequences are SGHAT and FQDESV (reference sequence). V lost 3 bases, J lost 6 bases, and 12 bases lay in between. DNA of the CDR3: TGTGCCAGCAGCTTCTCATCCTCCGGCAATGAGCAGTTCTTC. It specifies CASSFSSSGNEQFF. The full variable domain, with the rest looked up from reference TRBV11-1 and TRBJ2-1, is EAEVAQSPRYKITEKSQAVAFWCDPISGHATLYWYRQILGQGPELLVQFQDESVVDDSQLPKDRFSAERLKGVDSTLKIQPAELGDSAMYLCASSFSSSGNEQFFGPGTRLTVL.

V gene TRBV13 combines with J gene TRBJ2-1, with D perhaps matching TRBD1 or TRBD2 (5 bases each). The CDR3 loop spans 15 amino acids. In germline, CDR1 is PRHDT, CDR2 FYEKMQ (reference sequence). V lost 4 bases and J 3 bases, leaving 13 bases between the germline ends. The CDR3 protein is CASSSRDRVYNEQFF. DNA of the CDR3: TGTGCCAGCAGCTCCCGGGACCGAGTCTACAATGAGCAGTTCTTC. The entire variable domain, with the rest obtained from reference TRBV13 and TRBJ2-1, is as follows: AAGVIQSPRHLIKEKRETATLKCYPIPRHDTVYWYQQGPGQDPQFLISFYEKMQSDKGSIPDRFSAQQFSDYHSELNMSSLELGDSALYFCASSSRDRVYNEQFFGPGTRLTVL.

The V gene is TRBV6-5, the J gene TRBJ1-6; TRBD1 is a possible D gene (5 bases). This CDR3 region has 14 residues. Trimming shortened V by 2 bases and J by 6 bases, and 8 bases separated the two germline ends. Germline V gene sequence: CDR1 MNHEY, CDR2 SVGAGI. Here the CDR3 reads CASSYGGSNSPLHF. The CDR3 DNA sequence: TGTGCCAGCAGTTACGGGGGAAGTAATTCACCCCTCCACTTT.

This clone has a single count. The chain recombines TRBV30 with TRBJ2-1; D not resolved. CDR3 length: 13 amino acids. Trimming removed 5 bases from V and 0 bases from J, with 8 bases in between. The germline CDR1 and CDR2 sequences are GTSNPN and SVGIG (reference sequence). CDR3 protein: CAWVGLSYNEQFF. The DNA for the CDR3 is TGTGCCTGGGTGGGTCTCTCCTACAATGAGCAGTTCTTC. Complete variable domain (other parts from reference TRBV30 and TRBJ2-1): SQTIHQWPATLVQPVGSPLSLECTVEGTSNPNLYWYRQAAGRGLQLLFYSVGIGQISSEVPQNLSASRPQDRQFILSSKKLLLSDSGFYLCAWVGLSYNEQFFGPGTRLTVL.

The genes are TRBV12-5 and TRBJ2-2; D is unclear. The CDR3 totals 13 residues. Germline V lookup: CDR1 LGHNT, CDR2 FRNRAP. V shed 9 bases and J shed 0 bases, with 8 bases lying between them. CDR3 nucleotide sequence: TGTGCTAGGGCGAGCCCGAACACCGGGGAGCTGTTTTTT. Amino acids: CARASPNTGELFF.

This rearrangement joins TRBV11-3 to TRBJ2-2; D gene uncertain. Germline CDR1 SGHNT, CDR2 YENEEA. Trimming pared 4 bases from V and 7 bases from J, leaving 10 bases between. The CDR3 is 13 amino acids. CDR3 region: CASSYNHNGELFF. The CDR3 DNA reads TGTGCCAGCAGCTATAACCACAACGGGGAGCTGTTTTTT.

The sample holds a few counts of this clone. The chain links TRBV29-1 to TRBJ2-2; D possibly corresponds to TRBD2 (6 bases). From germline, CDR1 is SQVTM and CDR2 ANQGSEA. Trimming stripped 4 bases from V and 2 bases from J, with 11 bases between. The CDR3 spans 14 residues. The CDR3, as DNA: TGCAGCGTTGTTTCCGGGGGTAACACCGGGGAGCTGTTTTTT. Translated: CSVVSGGNTGELFF.

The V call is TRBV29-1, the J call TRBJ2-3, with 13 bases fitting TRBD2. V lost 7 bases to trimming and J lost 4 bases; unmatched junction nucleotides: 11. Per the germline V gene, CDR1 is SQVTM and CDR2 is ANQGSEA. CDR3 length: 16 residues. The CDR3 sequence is CSATGTSGVTSDTQYF. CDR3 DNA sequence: TGCAGCGCCACCGGGACTAGCGGGGTAACATCAGATACGCAGTATTTT.

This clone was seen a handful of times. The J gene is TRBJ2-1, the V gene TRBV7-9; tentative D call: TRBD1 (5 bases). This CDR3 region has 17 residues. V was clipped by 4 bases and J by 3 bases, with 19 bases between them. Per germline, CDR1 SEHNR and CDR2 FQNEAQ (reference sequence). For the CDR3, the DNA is TGTGCCAGCAGCTCGTCAATACAGGCGCTGAGCTACAATGAGCAGTTCTTC. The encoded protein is CASSSSIQALSYNEQFF. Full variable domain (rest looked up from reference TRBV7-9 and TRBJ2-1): DTGVSQNPRHKITKRGQNVTFRCDPISEHNRLYWYRQTLGQGPEFLTYFQNEAQLEKSRLLSDRFSAERPKGSFSTLEIQRTEQGDSAMYLCASSSSIQALSYNEQFFGPGTRLTVL.

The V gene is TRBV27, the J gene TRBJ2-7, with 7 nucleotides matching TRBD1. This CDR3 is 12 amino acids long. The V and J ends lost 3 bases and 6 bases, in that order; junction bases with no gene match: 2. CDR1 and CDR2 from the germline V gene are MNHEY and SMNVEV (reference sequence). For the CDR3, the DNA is TGTGCCAGCAGTTTGACAGGGCGCGAGCAGTACTTC. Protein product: CASSLTGREQYF.

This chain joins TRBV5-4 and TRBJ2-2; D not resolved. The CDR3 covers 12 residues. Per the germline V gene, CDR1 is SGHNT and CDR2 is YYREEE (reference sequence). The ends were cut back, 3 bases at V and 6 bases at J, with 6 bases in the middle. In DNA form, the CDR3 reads TGTGCCAGCAGCTGGGTTTCCGGGGAGCTGTTTTTT. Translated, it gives CASSWVSGELFF.

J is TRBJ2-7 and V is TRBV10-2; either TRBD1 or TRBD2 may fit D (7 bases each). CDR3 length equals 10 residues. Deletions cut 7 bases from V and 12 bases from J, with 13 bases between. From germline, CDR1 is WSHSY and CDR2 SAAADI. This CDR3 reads CASIPRGGYF. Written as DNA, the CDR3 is TGCGCCAGCATCCCCAGGGGGGGGTACTTC.

CDR3: CASSFRAGELFF. DNA for the CDR3: TGTGCCAGCAGCTTCCGTGCCGGGGAGCTGTTTTTT. This sequence joins TRBV5-5 and TRBJ2-2; D remains unclear. This CDR3 has 12 amino acids. The germline V gene has CDR1 SGHKS and CDR2 YYEKEE (reference sequence). The V and J ends lost 2 bases and 6 bases respectively, with 5 bases between them.

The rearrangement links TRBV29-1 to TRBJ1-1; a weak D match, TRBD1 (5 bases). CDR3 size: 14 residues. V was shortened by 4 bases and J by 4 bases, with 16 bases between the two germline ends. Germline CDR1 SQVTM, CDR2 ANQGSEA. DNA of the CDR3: TGCAGCGTTGCCCGGGGAGGGGAGGGCACTGAAGCTTTCTTT. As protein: CSVARGGEGTEAFF.

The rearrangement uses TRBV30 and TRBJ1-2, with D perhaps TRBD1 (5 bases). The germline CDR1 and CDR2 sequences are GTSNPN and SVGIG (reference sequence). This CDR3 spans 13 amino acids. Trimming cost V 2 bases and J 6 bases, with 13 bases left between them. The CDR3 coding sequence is TGTGCCTGGAGTTCATCAGGGTCGGATGGCTACACCTTC. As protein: CAWSSSGSDGYTF.

The CDR3 nucleotides read TGCAGCGTTGAGTCGGGGGGACGCTATGGCTACACCTTC. Amino acid sequence: CSVESGGRYGYTF. V and J are TRBV29-1 and TRBJ1-2; possible D gene TRBD1, 5 bases. Trimming stripped 3 bases from V and 4 bases from J, with 12 bases between. CDR1 is SQVTM, CDR2 ANQGSEA, per germline. The CDR3 contains 13 residues.

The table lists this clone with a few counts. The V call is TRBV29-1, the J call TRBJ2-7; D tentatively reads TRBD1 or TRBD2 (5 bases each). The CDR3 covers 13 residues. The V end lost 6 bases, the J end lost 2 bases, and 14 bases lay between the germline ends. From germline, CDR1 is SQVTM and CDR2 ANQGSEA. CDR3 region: CSVRDGVTYEQYF. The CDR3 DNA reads TGCAGCGTCCGGGACGGAGTTACCTACGAGCAGTACTTC.

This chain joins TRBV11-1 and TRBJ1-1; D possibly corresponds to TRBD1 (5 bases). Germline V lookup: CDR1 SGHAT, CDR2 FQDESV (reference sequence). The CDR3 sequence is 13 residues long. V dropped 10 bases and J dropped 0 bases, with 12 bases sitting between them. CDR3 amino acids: CATSTGVNTEAFF. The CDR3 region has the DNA TGTGCCACGTCAACAGGAGTGAACACTGAAGCTTTCTTT.

The CDR3 protein is CAWSVGTGSNYNEQFF. CDR3 in DNA: TGTGCCTGGAGTGTAGGGACAGGGTCGAACTACAATGAGCAGTTCTTC. The V call is TRBV30, the J call TRBJ2-1; 9 bases fit TRBD1. Germline V gene lookup returns CDR1 GTSNPN and CDR2 SVGIG (reference sequence). The J segment lost 3 bases and the V segment lost 0 bases, leaving 6 bases of the junction unmatched. The CDR3 spans 16 residues.

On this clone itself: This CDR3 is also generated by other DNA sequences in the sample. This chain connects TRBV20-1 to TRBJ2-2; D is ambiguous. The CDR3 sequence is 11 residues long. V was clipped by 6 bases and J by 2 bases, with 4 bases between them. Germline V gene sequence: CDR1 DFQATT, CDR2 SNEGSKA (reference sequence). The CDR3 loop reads CSALNTGELFF. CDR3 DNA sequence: TGCAGTGCCTTAAACACCGGGGAGCTGTTTTTT.

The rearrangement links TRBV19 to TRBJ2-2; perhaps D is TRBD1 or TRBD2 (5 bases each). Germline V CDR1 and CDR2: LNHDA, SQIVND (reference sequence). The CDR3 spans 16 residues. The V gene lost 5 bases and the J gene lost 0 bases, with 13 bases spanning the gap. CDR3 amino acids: CASSPSWGTNTGELFF. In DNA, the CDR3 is TGTGCCAGTAGTCCCTCGTGGGGGACGAACACCGGGGAGCTGTTTTTT.

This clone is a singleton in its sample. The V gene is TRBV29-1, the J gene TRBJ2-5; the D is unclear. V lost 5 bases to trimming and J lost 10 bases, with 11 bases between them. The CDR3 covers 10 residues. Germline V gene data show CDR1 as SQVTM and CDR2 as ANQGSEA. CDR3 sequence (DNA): TGCAGCGTTTATGAGCTCAACCAGTACTTC. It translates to CSVYELNQYF.

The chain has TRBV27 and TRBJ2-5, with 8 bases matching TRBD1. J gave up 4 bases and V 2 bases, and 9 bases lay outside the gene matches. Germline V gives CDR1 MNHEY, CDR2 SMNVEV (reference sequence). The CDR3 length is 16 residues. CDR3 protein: CASSLQAGQGAETQYF. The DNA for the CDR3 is TGTGCCAGCAGTTTACAGGCCGGGCAGGGGGCAGAGACCCAGTACTTC.

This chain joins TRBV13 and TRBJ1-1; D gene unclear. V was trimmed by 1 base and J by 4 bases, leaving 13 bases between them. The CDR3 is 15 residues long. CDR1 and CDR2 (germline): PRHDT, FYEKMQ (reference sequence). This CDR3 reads CASSLAEGGSTEAFF. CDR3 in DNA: TGTGCCAGCAGCTTAGCGGAGGGCGGATCCACTGAAGCTTTCTTT.

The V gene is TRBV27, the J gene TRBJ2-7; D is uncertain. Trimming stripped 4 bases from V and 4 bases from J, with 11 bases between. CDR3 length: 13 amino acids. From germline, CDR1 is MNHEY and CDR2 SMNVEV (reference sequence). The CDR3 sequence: CASSSHTEYEQYF. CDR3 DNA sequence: TGTGCCAGCAGTTCCCACACTGAATACGAGCAGTACTTC.